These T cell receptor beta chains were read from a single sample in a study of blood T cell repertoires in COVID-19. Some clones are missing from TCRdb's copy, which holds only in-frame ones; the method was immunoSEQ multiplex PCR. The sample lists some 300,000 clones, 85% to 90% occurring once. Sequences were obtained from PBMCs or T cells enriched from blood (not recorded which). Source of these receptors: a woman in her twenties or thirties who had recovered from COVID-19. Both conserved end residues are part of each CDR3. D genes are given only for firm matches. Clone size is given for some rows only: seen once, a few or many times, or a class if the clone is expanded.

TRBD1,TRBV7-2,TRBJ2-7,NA,CASSLNRRTGVVYEQYF,TGTGCCAGCAGCTTAAATCGAAGGACAGGGGTTGTCTACGAGCAGTACTTC
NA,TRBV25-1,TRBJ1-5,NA,CASSDRAGIGNQPQHF,TGTGCCAGCAGTGACAGGGCAGGGATCGGCAATCAGCCCCAGCATTTT
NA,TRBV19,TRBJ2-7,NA,CASSPTPSTVGPYEQYF,TGTGCCAGTAGCCCCACCCCGTCCACAGTCGGCCCCTACGAGCAGTACTTC
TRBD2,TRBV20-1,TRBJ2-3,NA,CSASTSGRRDTQYF,TGCAGTGCTAGTACTAGCGGGAGGAGAGATACGCAGTATTTT
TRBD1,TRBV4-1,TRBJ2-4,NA,CASSRRSPGTGGDIQYF,TGCGCCAGCAGCCGAAGGTCGCCCGGGACAGGGGGTGACATTCAGTACTTC
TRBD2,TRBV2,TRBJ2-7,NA,CASIPGREGLKKGSYEQYF,TGTGCCAGCATTCCGGGGCGGGAGGGCCTTAAGAAGGGTTCCTACGAGCAGTACTTC
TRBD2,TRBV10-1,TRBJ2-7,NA,CASSDQRGSYEQYF,TGCGCCAGCAGTGACCAGCGGGGAAGCTACGAGCAGTACTTC
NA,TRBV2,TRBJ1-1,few,CASRALVGGTEAFF,TGTGCCAGCAGGGCCCTTGTCGGCGGCACTGAAGCTTTCTTT
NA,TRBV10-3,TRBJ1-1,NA,CAITGRDNGASAFF,TGTGCCATCACGGGCAGGGACAATGGCGCATCGGCTTTCTTT
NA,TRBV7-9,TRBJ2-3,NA,CASSLKARGSTDTQYF,TGTGCCAGCAGCTTAAAGGCCCGGGGGAGCACAGATACGCAGTATTTT
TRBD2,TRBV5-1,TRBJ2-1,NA,CASSLSSGSFVEQFF,TGCGCCAGCAGCTTGTCTAGCGGGAGCTTTGTTGAGCAGTTCTTC
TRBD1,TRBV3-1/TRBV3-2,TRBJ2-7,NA,CASSQFTGAEQYF,TGTGCCAGCAGCCAATTTACAGGGGCCGAGCAGTACTTC
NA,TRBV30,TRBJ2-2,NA,CAWSSGGELFF,TGTGCCTGGAGTTCAGGCGGGGAGCTGTTTTTT
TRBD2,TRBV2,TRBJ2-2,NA,CASSEWGLAGEIGGELFF,TGTGCCAGCAGTGAATGGGGACTAGCGGGAGAAATCGGCGGGGAGCTGTTTTTT
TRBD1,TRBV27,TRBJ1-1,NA,CASTISGTALNTEAFF,TGTGCCAGCACTATCTCCGGGACAGCGCTGAACACTGAAGCTTTCTTT
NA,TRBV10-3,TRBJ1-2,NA,CATRTDNHDYTF,TGTGCCACCCGGACGGACAACCATGACTACACCTTC